The 22 T cell receptor beta chains reported below all come from one sample, sequenced in a study of blood T cell repertoires in COVID-19. The repertoire was sequenced with immunoSEQ multiplex PCR; TCRdb's copy has only in-frame clones and lacks some. The table records some 40,000 clones, over 75% of them present only once. Sequenced: peripheral blood. Receptors originate from a man of 80 years or more with active or convalescent COVID-19.

This clone has just a few counts. This chain connects TRBV24-1 to TRBJ2-3; TRBD2 might be the D (5 bases). CDR1 and CDR2 from the germline V gene are KGHDR and SFDVKD. The CDR3 is made up of 16 amino acids. V gave up 3 bases and J gave up 3 bases, with 15 bases separating them. For the CDR3, the DNA is TGTGCCACCAGTGATAACCGGACCCCGGGGACAGATACGCAGTATTTT. The encoded protein is CATSDNRTPGTDTQYF.

The chain couples TRBV6-1 to TRBJ1-6; 9 nucleotides align to TRBD1. This CDR3 has 17 amino acids. Germline loops: CDR1 MNHNS, CDR2 SASEGT. V gave up 3 bases and J gave up 7 bases; unmatched junction bases: 10. The CDR3: CASSDTGTGKGNSPLHF. Here the CDR3 DNA reads TGTGCCAGCAGTGATACCGGGACAGGGAAAGGAAATTCACCCCTCCACTTT.

The chain couples TRBV6-4 to TRBJ2-3; D is possibly TRBD2 (6 bases). CDR3 length: 14 residues. CDR1 MRHNA and CDR2 SNTAGT come from the germline V gene. V was pared by 7 bases and J by 4 bases, with 15 bases between. The CDR3 loop reads CASKASSAADTQYF. The CDR3, as DNA: TGTGCCAGCAAGGCTTCTAGCGCGGCAGATACGCAGTATTTT.

J is TRBJ1-5 and V is TRBV19; TRBD1 is a possible D gene (6 bases). This CDR3 region has 16 residues. V was cut by 8 bases and J by 0 bases, with 17 bases left in between. Germline-derived CDR1 and CDR2 are LNHDA and SQIVND (reference sequence). The CDR3 here is CASGTGGAYSNQPQHF. DNA for the CDR3: TGTGCCAGTGGGACGGGGGGGGCGTATAGCAATCAGCCCCAGCATTTT.

This clone has just one count. The rearrangement uses TRBV9 and TRBJ2-7, with 10 positions matching TRBD1. This CDR3 contains 15 residues. The trim removed 5 bases at V and 1 base at J, leaving 6 bases unmatched. Germline CDR1 and CDR2: SGDLS and YYNGEE. Here the CDR3 reads CASSYGTGESYEQYF. Written as DNA, the CDR3 is TGTGCCAGCAGTTACGGGACAGGGGAATCCTACGAGCAGTACTTC.

This clone was detected only once. This rearrangement joins TRBV3-1 (or the pseudogene TRBV3-2) to TRBJ2-2; D ambiguous. There are 12 residues in the CDR3. The germline CDR1 and CDR2 sequences are LGHDT and YNNKEL (reference sequence). Trimming stripped 6 bases from V and 5 bases from J, with 7 bases between. CDR3 coding DNA: TGTGCCAGCAGTCTCCGGACCGGGGAGCTGTTTTTT. Translating it yields CASSLRTGELFF.

The genes are TRBV4-1 and TRBJ1-5; D possibly corresponds to TRBD1 (6 bases). The V gene lost 3 bases and the J gene lost 3 bases, with 12 bases spanning the gap. CDR1 is MGHRA and CDR2 is YSYEKL in the germline V gene. This CDR3 is built from 15 residues. CDR3 nucleotide sequence: TGCGCCAGCAGCCACGCCGGGACAACCAATCAGCCCCAGCATTTT. Protein sequence: CASSHAGTTNQPQHF.

The genes are TRBV7-2 and TRBJ2-3; a possible D gene is TRBD2 (6 bases). The V gene's germline CDR1 is SGHTA and CDR2 FQGNSA. V lost 5 bases and J 3 bases, leaving 18 bases between the germline ends. The CDR3 extends over 16 amino acids. The CDR3 nucleotides are TGTGCCAGCAGCCCGCCGGGGGTAGCGCCTACAGATACGCAGTATTTT. Protein product: CASSPPGVAPTDTQYF.

The rearrangement joins TRBV6-5 to TRBJ1-1; TRBD1 agrees at 8 bases. The germline V gene has CDR1 MNHEY and CDR2 SVGAGI. Trimming at V came to 0 bases and at J to 5 bases, leaving 8 bases not matched to a gene. CDR3 size: 16 residues. The CDR3 DNA follows: TGTGCCAGCAGTTACTCTCCAGGGGGCGCGAGAACTGAAGCTTTCTTT. Translating it yields CASSYSPGGARTEAFF.

V and J are TRBV5-4 and TRBJ1-2; D might be TRBD1 (5 bases). This CDR3 contains 15 residues. Trimming cost V 3 bases and J 0 bases, with 12 bases left between them. Germline-derived CDR1 and CDR2 are SGHNT and YYREEE (reference sequence). The CDR3 loop reads CASSYLMTANYGYTF. The CDR3 bases are TGTGCCAGCAGCTACCTAATGACAGCTAACTATGGCTACACCTTC.

This clone was seen a few times. This rearrangement joins TRBV4-1 to TRBJ2-7, with D uncertain. This CDR3 comprises 14 residues. Germline V gene sequence: CDR1 MGHRA, CDR2 YSYEKL. The V end lost 4 bases, the J end lost 2 bases, and 12 bases lay between the germline ends. CDR3 nucleotide sequence: TGCGCCAGCAGCCGCACGACTGGAACCTACGAGCAGTACTTC. This encodes CASSRTTGTYEQYF.

This clone was picked up a small number of times. The DNA for the CDR3 is TGTGCCAGCAGCGTAGGGACAGGTGGCTACACCTTC. Protein sequence: CASSVGTGGYTF. The chain uses TRBV9 and TRBJ1-2, with 7 bases aligning to TRBD1. This CDR3 spans 12 amino acids. Trimming took 0 bases from V and 7 from J; bases not matched to a gene: 0. In germline, CDR1 is SGDLS, CDR2 YYNGEE.

The genes are TRBV7-9 and TRBJ2-3; 7 nucleotides agree with TRBD1. The CDR3 consists of 13 residues. Trimming removed 5 bases from V and 6 bases from J; junction bases left unmatched: 5. CDR1 SEHNR and CDR2 FQNEAQ come from the germline V gene (reference sequence). The CDR3 DNA follows: TGTGCCAGCAGCAACGAGGGGGCTGATACGCAGTATTTT. It codes for CASSNEGADTQYF.

The chain carries TRBV11-3 and TRBJ2-2, with unresolved D. The germline V and J ends were trimmed by 1 base and 4 bases, with 4 bases remaining between them. Germline V gene sequence: CDR1 SGHNT, CDR2 YENEEA. CDR3 length: 13 amino acids. CDR3 bases: TGTGCCAGCAGCTTAGTCTCCACCGGGGAGCTGTTTTTT. This encodes CASSLVSTGELFF.

This chain connects TRBV7-8 to TRBJ2-7; D might be TRBD2 (6 bases). The germline V gene has CDR1 SGHVS and CDR2 FQNEAQ. The V end lost 1 base, the J end lost 4 bases, and 14 bases lay between the germline ends. The CDR3 totals 15 residues. CDR3 nucleotide sequence: TGTGCCAGCAGCTTAGGACCCCAGGGAGGTTACGAGCAGTACTTC. Translated: CASSLGPQGGYEQYF.

V is TRBV2 and J is TRBJ2-2; D not resolved. The CDR3 covers 16 residues. CDR1 and CDR2 (germline): SNHLY, FYNNEI. V was shortened by 6 bases and J by 0 bases, with 14 bases between the two germline ends. Here the CDR3 DNA reads TGTGCCAGCAGCCTTATACGGTTACCGAACACCGGGGAGCTGTTTTTT. Its protein product is CASSLIRLPNTGELFF.

The chain couples TRBV27 to TRBJ2-7, with a weak D call TRBD1 (5 bases). The CDR3 loop spans 13 amino acids. Germline V gene lookup returns CDR1 MNHEY and CDR2 SMNVEV (reference sequence). Trimming stripped 2 bases from V and 7 bases from J, with 12 bases between. In nucleotides, the CDR3 is TGTGCCAGCAGTTTAGGACAAGGGGTAGAGCAGTACTTC. This translates into CASSLGQGVEQYF.

This clone has a handful of counts. The chain combines TRBV4-3 with TRBJ2-2, with a possible D match to TRBD1 (6 bases). Germline-derived CDR1 and CDR2 are LGHNA and YSLEER. V was cut by 0 bases and J by 4 bases, with 9 bases left in between. The CDR3 is 15 amino acids. The CDR3 DNA is TGCGCCAGCAGCCAAGATGCAGGGGTCACCGGGGAGCTGTTTTTT. Its translation is CASSQDAGVTGELFF.

This clone appeared a few times. This chain links TRBV10-2 with TRBJ2-7; 8 bases line up with TRBD1. The CDR3 is made up of 12 amino acids. CDR1 is WSHSY, CDR2 SAAADI, per germline. V gave up 9 bases and J gave up 2 bases; unmatched junction bases: 3. The CDR3 here is CASGQGTYEQYF. Here the CDR3 DNA reads TGCGCCAGTGGACAGGGTACCTACGAGCAGTACTTC.

The CDR3 DNA is TGCAGTGCTAGTATCGGGACAGGGGGCTCGGGCTACACCTTC. It yields the protein CSASIGTGGSGYTF. The rearrangement joins TRBV20-1 to TRBJ1-2; 12 bases are a match to TRBD1. The V gene end was trimmed by 3 bases and the J gene end by 8 bases; junction bases not matched to a gene: 7. There are 14 residues in the CDR3. The germline gives CDR1 DFQATT, CDR2 SNEGSKA (reference sequence).

This chain connects TRBV7-2 to TRBJ1-2; 11 bases line up with TRBD1. The CDR3 is 15 residues long. Germline trimming cut 6 bases from V and 4 bases from J; bases unmatched to any gene: 7. In germline, CDR1 is SGHTA, CDR2 FQGNSA. CDR3 coding DNA: TGTGCCAGCAGTTCTCCGGGACAGGGGGGCTATGGCTACACCTTC. As protein: CASSSPGQGGYGYTF.

The J gene is TRBJ1-5, the V gene TRBV28, with D tentatively TRBD1 (5 bases). The CDR3 totals 15 residues. Germline lookup yields CDR1 MDHEN and CDR2 SYDVKM. V dropped 5 bases and J dropped 3 bases, with 14 bases sitting between them. The CDR3 sequence is CASSSPGGINQPQHF. CDR3 coding DNA: TGTGCCAGCAGTAGTCCGGGGGGTATCAATCAGCCCCAGCATTTT.